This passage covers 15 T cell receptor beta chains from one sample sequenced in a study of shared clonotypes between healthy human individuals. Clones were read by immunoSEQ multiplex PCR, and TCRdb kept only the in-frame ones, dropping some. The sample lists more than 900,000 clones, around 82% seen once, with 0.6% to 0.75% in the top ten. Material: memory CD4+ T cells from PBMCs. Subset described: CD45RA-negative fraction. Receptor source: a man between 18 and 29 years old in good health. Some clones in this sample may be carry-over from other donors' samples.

CDR3 sequence reads: CASNSGTGIYNEQFF. The CDR3 DNA reads as TGCGCCAGCAACTCCGGGACAGGAATATACAATGAGCAGTTCTTC. The chain employs TRBV5-1 and TRBJ2-1, with TRBD1 identical over 8 bases. Germline V lookup: CDR1 SGHRS, CDR2 YFSETQ. CDR3 length: 15 amino acids. Losses at the gene ends were 6 bases for V and 4 bases for J; bases not matched to a gene: 9.

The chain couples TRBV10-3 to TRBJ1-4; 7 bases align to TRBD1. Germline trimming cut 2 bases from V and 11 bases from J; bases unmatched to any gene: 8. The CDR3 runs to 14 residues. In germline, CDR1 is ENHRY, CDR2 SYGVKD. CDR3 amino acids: CAISEGTDGGKLFF. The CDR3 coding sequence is TGTGCCATCAGTGAGGGGACAGATGGGGGGAAACTGTTTTTT.

In DNA form, the CDR3 reads TGTGCCAGCTCACCACAACAGGGGTCGGAGCAGTTCTTC. Translated: CASSPQQGSEQFF. The V gene is TRBV18, the J gene TRBJ2-1; 7 nucleotides match TRBD1. The CDR3 sequence is 13 residues long. Losses at the gene ends were 1 base for V and 10 bases for J; bases not matched to a gene: 4. Per germline, CDR1 KGHSH and CDR2 LQKENI.

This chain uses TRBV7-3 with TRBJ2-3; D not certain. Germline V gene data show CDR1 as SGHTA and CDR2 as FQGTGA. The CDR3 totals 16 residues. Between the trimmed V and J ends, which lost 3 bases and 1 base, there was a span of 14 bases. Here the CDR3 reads CASSFGVNSGTDTQYF. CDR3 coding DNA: TGTGCCAGCAGCTTTGGAGTAAATTCAGGCACAGATACGCAGTATTTT.

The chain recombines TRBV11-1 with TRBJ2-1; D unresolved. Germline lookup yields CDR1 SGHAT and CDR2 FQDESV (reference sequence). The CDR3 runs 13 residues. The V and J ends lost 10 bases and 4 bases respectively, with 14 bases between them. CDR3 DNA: TGTGCCACAAAAAGGGTTAATTACAATGAGCAGTTCTTC. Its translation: CATKRVNYNEQFF.

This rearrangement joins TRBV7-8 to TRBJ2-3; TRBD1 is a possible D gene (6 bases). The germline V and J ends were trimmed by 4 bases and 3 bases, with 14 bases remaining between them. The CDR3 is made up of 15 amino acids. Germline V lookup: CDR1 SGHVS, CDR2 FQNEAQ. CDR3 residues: CASSSLRGATDTQYF. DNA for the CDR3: TGTGCCAGCAGCTCCCTCAGGGGTGCAACAGATACGCAGTATTTT.

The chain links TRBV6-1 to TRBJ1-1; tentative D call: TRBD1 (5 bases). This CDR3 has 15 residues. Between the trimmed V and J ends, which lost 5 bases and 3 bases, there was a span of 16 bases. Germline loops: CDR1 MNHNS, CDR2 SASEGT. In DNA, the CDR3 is TGTGCCAGCAGTCGGGGCCGTCCCTTGGACACTGAAGCTTTCTTT. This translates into CASSRGRPLDTEAFF.

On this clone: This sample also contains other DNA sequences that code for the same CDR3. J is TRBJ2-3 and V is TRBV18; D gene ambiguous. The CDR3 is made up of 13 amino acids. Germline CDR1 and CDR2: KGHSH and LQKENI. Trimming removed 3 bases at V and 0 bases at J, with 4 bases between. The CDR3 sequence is CASSPASTDTQYF. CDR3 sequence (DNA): TGTGCCAGCTCACCGGCGAGCACAGATACGCAGTATTTT.

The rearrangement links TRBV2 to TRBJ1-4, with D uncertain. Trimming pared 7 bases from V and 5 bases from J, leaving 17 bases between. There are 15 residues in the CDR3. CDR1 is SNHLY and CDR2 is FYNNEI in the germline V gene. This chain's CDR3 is CASILDGKPNEKLFF. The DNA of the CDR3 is TGTGCCAGCATCCTGGACGGAAAGCCGAATGAAAAACTGTTTTTT.

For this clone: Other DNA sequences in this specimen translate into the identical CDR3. The CDR3 sequence: CSVDREDTQYF. DNA of the CDR3: TGCAGCGTTGACAGGGAGGATACGCAGTATTTT. The V call is TRBV29-1, the J call TRBJ2-3; D possibly uses TRBD1 or TRBD2 (5 bases each). The CDR3 length is 11 residues. Trimming removed 3 bases from V and 6 bases from J, with 7 bases in between. The germline CDR1 and CDR2 sequences are SQVTM and ANQGSEA.

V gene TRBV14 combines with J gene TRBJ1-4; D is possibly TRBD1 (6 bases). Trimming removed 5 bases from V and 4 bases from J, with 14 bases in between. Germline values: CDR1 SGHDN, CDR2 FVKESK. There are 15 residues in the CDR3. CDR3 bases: TGTGCCAGCAGCAAGATTGAACAGGGTAATGAAAAACTGTTTTTT. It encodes CASSKIEQGNEKLFF.

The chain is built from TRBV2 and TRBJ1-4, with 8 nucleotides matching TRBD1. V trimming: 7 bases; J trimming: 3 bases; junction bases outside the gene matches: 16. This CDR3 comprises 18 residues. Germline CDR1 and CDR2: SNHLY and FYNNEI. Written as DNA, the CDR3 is TGTGCCAGCATTTATTATAAGACAGGGGTCGGAGCTAATGAAAAACTGTTTTTT. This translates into CASIYYKTGVGANEKLFF.

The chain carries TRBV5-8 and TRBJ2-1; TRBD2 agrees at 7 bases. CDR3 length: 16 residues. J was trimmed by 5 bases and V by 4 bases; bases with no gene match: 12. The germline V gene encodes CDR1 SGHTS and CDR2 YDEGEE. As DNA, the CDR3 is TGTGCCAGCAGCCCCTGGGCGGGAGAATTCCACAATGAGCAGTTCTTC. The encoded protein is CASSPWAGEFHNEQFF.

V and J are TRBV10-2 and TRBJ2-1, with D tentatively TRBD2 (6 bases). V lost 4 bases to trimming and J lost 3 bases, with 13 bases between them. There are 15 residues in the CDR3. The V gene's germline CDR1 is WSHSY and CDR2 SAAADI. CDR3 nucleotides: TGCGCCAGCAGTGTTCGCCCTAGCGACTACAATGAGCAGTTCTTC. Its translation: CASSVRPSDYNEQFF.

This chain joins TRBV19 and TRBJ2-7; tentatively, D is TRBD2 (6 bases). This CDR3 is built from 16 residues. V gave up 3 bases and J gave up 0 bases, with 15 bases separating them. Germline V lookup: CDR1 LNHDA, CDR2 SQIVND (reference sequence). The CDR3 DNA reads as TGTGCCAGTAGTATCCGGGGGTCCAGCGGCTCCTACGAGCAGTACTTC. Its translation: CASSIRGSSGSYEQYF.